This entry is about one T cell receptor beta chain. Participants in the exposed group had met a COVID-19 case in the 2 weeks before joining the study. Per the germline V gene, CDR1 is LGHDT and CDR2 is YNNKEL (reference sequence). V lost 5 bases and J 0 bases, leaving 13 bases between the germline ends. This CDR3 is 15 amino acids long. The record originates from a study of blood T cell repertoires in COVID-19. Study-wide background: In each case, the material was cDNA or gDNA derived from T cells, B-cell-depleted T cells, or PBMCs.

Original analysis: By means of reference gene primer amplification, nucleated cell counts were estimated. Sequencing was performed with immunoSEQ multiplex PCR; in TCRdb, only in-frame clones are kept and a portion is missing. V, J and clone size derive from that table, while D and trimming were established from the DNA sequence. Of roughly 270,000 clones detected, roughly 80% appear once; the ten largest clones hold 5%. The chain uses TRBV3-1 (or the pseudogene TRBV3-2) and TRBJ1-1; TRBD1 is a possible D gene (5 bases). The source of this sequence is a middle-aged man who had been exposed to COVID-19. The material sequenced was PBMCs or T cells enriched from blood (not recorded which). The CDR3 spells CASSSQGKMNTEAFF. In nucleotides, the CDR3 is TGTGCCAGCAGCTCCCAGGGCAAAATGAACACTGAAGCTTTCTTT.